This entry lists 24 T cell receptor beta chains sequenced from one sample in a study of blood T cell repertoires in COVID-19. Assay: immunoSEQ multiplex PCR; the TCRdb copy retains only in-frame clones and omits some. The sample holds 45,000 to 60,000 clones, around 72% seen once. Sequencing used peripheral blood. These receptors all stem from a human donor with active or convalescent COVID-19. The donor label of this sample is uncertain.

This clone was counted many times. This chain joins TRBV7-2 and TRBJ2-7, with 10 nucleotides matching TRBD2. The CDR3 runs to 16 residues. The J segment lost 0 bases and the V segment lost 0 bases, leaving 2 bases of the junction unmatched. CDR1 is SGHTA, CDR2 FQGNSA, per germline. The CDR3 nucleotides read TGTGCCAGCAGCTTAGCGGCTAGCGGGAGCTCCTACGAGCAGTACTTC. Its protein is CASSLAASGSSYEQYF.

The genes are TRBV3-1 (or the pseudogene TRBV3-2) and TRBJ2-7, with TRBD2 matching over 7 bases. The CDR3 has 16 residues. Trimming at V came to 4 bases and at J to 0 bases, leaving 9 bases not matched to a gene. In germline, CDR1 is LGHDT, CDR2 YNNKEL (reference sequence). CDR3: CASSRTSVQFSYEQYF. DNA for the CDR3: TGTGCCAGCAGCCGCACTAGCGTTCAATTCTCCTACGAGCAGTACTTC.

This clone was recorded only once. The chain employs TRBV4-2 and TRBJ2-1; 14 nucleotides line up with TRBD2. CDR3 size: 17 residues. From germline, CDR1 is LGHNA and CDR2 YNFKEQ. With V trimmed by 4 bases and J by 6 bases, 8 bases remained unmatched. CDR3 region: CASSPHATSGRGNEQFF. DNA for the CDR3: TGTGCCAGCAGCCCACATGCGACTAGCGGGAGGGGCAATGAGCAGTTCTTC.

The chain couples TRBV28 to TRBJ1-4; TRBD1 agrees at 11 bases. Germline-derived CDR1 and CDR2 are MDHEN and SYDVKM. Germline trimming cut 4 bases from V and 8 bases from J; bases unmatched to any gene: 6. The CDR3 runs 15 residues. CDR3 in amino acids: CASSSPGTGGEKLFF. DNA for the CDR3: TGTGCCAGCAGTTCGCCCGGGACAGGGGGAGAAAAACTGTTTTTT. The full variable domain, completed using reference TRBV28 and TRBJ1-4, is DVKVTQSSRYLVKRTGEKVFLECVQDMDHENMFWYRQDPGLGLRLIYFSYDVKMKEKGDIPEGYSVSREKKERFSLILESASTNQTSMYLCASSSPGTGGEKLFFGSGTQLSVL.

The rearrangement links TRBV7-9 to TRBJ1-6; 7 positions match TRBD1. V was pared by 6 bases and J by 7 bases, with 6 bases of the junction left unmatched. The CDR3 has 14 residues. The germline gives CDR1 SEHNR, CDR2 FQNEAQ (reference sequence). In nucleotides, the CDR3 is TGTGCCAGCAGGGAGGGGGCTGAGAATTCACCCCTCCACTTT. Its translation: CASREGAENSPLHF. Based on the CDR3 plus reference TRBV7-9 and TRBJ1-6, the full variable domain is DTGVSQNPRHKITKRGQNVTFRCDPISEHNRLYWYRQTLGQGPEFLTYFQNEAQLEKSRLLSDRFSAERPKGSFSTLEIQRTEQGDSAMYLCASREGAENSPLHFGNGTRLTVT.

This rearrangement joins TRBV6-6 to TRBJ1-5, with TRBD1 as a possible D gene (6 bases). V was trimmed by 2 bases and J by 9 bases, leaving 14 bases between them. CDR1 and CDR2 from the germline V gene are MNHNY and SVGAGI (reference sequence). This CDR3 contains 14 residues. DNA for the CDR3: TGTGCCAGCAGTTACGGCAACCAGGGGAGGCCCCAGCATTTT. This codes for CASSYGNQGRPQHF.

The chain carries TRBV19 and TRBJ2-1, with TRBD1 matching 8 bases. The V gene's germline CDR1 is LNHDA and CDR2 SQIVND (reference sequence). Losses at the gene ends were 4 bases for V and 8 bases for J; bases not matched to a gene: 7. The CDR3 length is 14 residues. The CDR3 coding sequence is TGTGCCAGTAGTACCAAGACAGGGGCCGATGAGCAGTTCTTC. Translation gives CASSTKTGADEQFF.

For this clone: This same CDR3 is encoded by further DNA sequences in the sample. The chain recombines TRBV7-2 with TRBJ2-5; tentatively, D is TRBD2 (5 bases). Trimming took off 1 base at V and 5 bases at J, with 8 bases between the two ends. The length of the CDR3 is 13 residues. The germline CDR1 and CDR2 sequences are SGHTA and FQGNSA. CDR3 sequence: CASSLGRVETQYF. In DNA, the CDR3 is TGTGCCAGCAGCTTAGGGCGGGTGGAGACCCAGTACTTC. The full variable domain, with the rest looked up from reference TRBV7-2 and TRBJ2-5, is GAGVSQSPSNKVTEKGKDVELRCDPISGHTALYWYRQSLGQGLEFLIYFQGNSAPDKSGLPSDRFSAERTGGSVSTLTIQRTQQEDSAVYLCASSLGRVETQYFGPGTRLLVL.

The V and J genes are TRBV6-5 and TRBJ2-7; TRBD1 matches 8 bases. The germline V gene has CDR1 MNHEY and CDR2 SVGAGI. The V segment lost 3 bases and the J segment 7 bases; nucleotides outside the gene matches: 11. CDR3 length: 15 amino acids. CDR3 residues: CASSYQPQGAGEQYF. CDR3 nucleotides: TGTGCCAGCAGTTATCAACCTCAGGGGGCGGGGGAGCAGTACTTC.

The chain has TRBV5-1 and TRBJ1-3; no clear D. This CDR3 spans 16 amino acids. Trimming pared 4 bases from V and 1 base from J, leaving 15 bases between. Germline V CDR1 and CDR2: SGHRS, YFSETQ. For the CDR3, the DNA is TGCGCCAGCAGCCATCGGGAAAGTGGATCTGGAAACACCATATATTTT. Translating it yields CASSHRESGSGNTIYF.

This clone was detected once. The chain joins TRBV4-1 to TRBJ2-7; 7 bases align to TRBD2. The germline V gene encodes CDR1 MGHRA and CDR2 YSYEKL. The junction had 11 bases not matched to a gene; V was cut back by 0 bases and J by 3 bases. The CDR3 spans 17 residues. CDR3 sequence reads: CASSQDWGRAPHYEQYF. CDR3 DNA sequence: TGCGCCAGCAGCCAAGATTGGGGGAGGGCCCCACACTACGAGCAGTACTTC.

The chain uses TRBV7-9 and TRBJ1-3; D gene unclear. From germline, CDR1 is SEHNR and CDR2 FQNEAQ (reference sequence). This CDR3 has 14 amino acids. V was shortened by 4 bases and J by 0 bases, with 7 bases between the two germline ends. The CDR3 coding sequence is TGTGCCAGCAGCTCTGGCTTCTCTGGAAACACCATATATTTT. Encoded protein: CASSSGFSGNTIYF.

The chain is built from TRBV6-2 or TRBV6-3 and TRBJ1-2; D unresolved. Trimming cost V 3 bases and J 5 bases, with 7 bases left between them. The CDR3 has 12 amino acids. Germline-derived CDR1 and CDR2 are MNHEY and SVGEGT. Here the CDR3 reads CASSYAGYGYTF. The DNA of the CDR3 is TGTGCCAGCAGTTATGCAGGATATGGCTACACCTTC.

This sequence joins TRBV28 and TRBJ1-2, with TRBD1 matching over 7 bases. The CDR3 is made up of 14 amino acids. With V trimmed by 7 bases and J by 5 bases, 10 bases remained unmatched. The germline V gene encodes CDR1 MDHEN and CDR2 SYDVKM. This chain's CDR3 is CASIGTGTAYGYTF. In DNA, the CDR3 is TGTGCCAGCATCGGGACCGGGACAGCTTATGGCTACACCTTC.

This chain links TRBV19 with TRBJ2-7, with 9 bases matching TRBD1. The CDR3 consists of 14 residues. The junction had 7 bases not matched to a gene; V was cut back by 5 bases and J by 5 bases. Germline CDR1 reads LNHDA; CDR2 reads SQIVND (reference sequence). CDR3 residues: CASSAGTGWDEQYF. DNA of the CDR3: TGTGCCAGTAGTGCCGGGACAGGGTGGGACGAGCAGTACTTC.

The chain joins TRBV19 to TRBJ1-1; 10 nucleotides align to TRBD1. The CDR3 totals 18 residues. Germline loops: CDR1 LNHDA, CDR2 SQIVND (reference sequence). The trim removed 4 bases at V and 0 bases at J, leaving 11 bases unmatched. The CDR3 here is CASSTIGTGDNMNTEAFF. The DNA for the CDR3 is TGTGCCAGTAGTACCATAGGGACAGGGGATAACATGAACACTGAAGCTTTCTTT.

This rearrangement joins TRBV27 to TRBJ1-1, with D perhaps TRBD1 (6 bases). Trimming took off 5 bases at V and 5 bases at J, with 21 bases between the two ends. Germline V gene data show CDR1 as MNHEY and CDR2 as SMNVEV (reference sequence). The CDR3 is 16 residues long. This chain's CDR3 is CASSLLGSQGITEAFF. CDR3 sequence (DNA): TGTGCCAGCAGTCTACTGGGGTCACAGGGAATAACTGAAGCTTTCTTT.

The chain couples TRBV30 to TRBJ1-1; D is perhaps TRBD1 (5 bases). The CDR3 spans 13 residues. The germline V and J ends were trimmed by 5 bases and 6 bases, with 16 bases remaining between them. The V gene's germline CDR1 is GTSNPN and CDR2 SVGIG (reference sequence). The CDR3 here is CAWSRGREAEAFF. In DNA form, the CDR3 reads TGTGCCTGGTCTCGGGGCAGGGAGGCTGAAGCTTTCTTT.

This chain uses TRBV7-2 with TRBJ1-6; 7 bases match TRBD1. Germline CDR1 and CDR2: SGHTA and FQGNSA. The CDR3 is made up of 14 amino acids. Losses at the gene ends were 3 bases for V and 9 bases for J; bases not matched to a gene: 5. The CDR3 region has the DNA TGTGCCAGCAGCTTGACAGGGCCGGGTTCACCCCTCCACTTT. Its translation is CASSLTGPGSPLHF.

CDR3 amino acids: CSARAVGSGANVLTF. For the CDR3, the DNA is TGCAGCGCCCGCGCCGTCGGCTCTGGGGCCAACGTCCTGACTTTC. The gene calls are TRBV29-1 and TRBJ2-6; unclear D gene. V was cut by 7 bases and J by 0 bases, with 13 bases left in between. The CDR3 runs to 15 residues. Germline V gene lookup returns CDR1 SQVTM and CDR2 ANQGSEA.

The chain recombines TRBV20-1 with TRBJ1-1, with TRBD1 matching 7 bases. Germline V gene data show CDR1 as DFQATT and CDR2 as SNEGSKA (reference sequence). The CDR3 consists of 11 residues. Trimming took 5 bases from V and 11 from J; bases not matched to a gene: 8. The CDR3 reads CSAATQGPAFF. In nucleotides, the CDR3 is TGCAGTGCTGCTACACAGGGGCCGGCTTTCTTT.

The chain joins TRBV7-3 to TRBJ1-1, with a tentative D call TRBD1 (6 bases). Germline V CDR1 and CDR2: SGHTA, FQGTGA. V gave up 2 bases and J gave up 4 bases, with 20 bases separating them. The CDR3 has 17 amino acids. The CDR3 loop reads CASSLRVGGREGTEAFF. Written as DNA, the CDR3 is TGTGCCAGCAGCTTACGTGTTGGGGGCAGGGAGGGCACTGAAGCTTTCTTT.

This clone was detected a few times. The chain employs TRBV25-1 and TRBJ2-7, with D perhaps matching TRBD1 (6 bases). V lost 2 bases and J 6 bases, leaving 20 bases between the germline ends. Germline V lookup: CDR1 MGHDK, CDR2 SYGVNS. The CDR3 loop spans 16 amino acids. The chain's CDR3 is CASSERPGRPGVEQYF. Here the CDR3 DNA reads TGTGCCAGCAGTGAACGTCCGGGACGTCCAGGGGTCGAGCAGTACTTC.

This clone was recorded a few times. The J gene is TRBJ2-1, the V gene TRBV3-1 (or the pseudogene TRBV3-2), with TRBD1 as a possible D gene (8 bases). This CDR3 spans 20 amino acids. From germline, CDR1 is LGHDT and CDR2 YNNKEL (reference sequence). Trimming took 0 bases from V and 3 from J, leaving 24 bases between them. CDR3 sequence: CASSQERGAGGDLFYNEQFF. The DNA for the CDR3 is TGTGCCAGCAGCCAAGAACGGGGGGCAGGGGGCGATCTTTTCTACAATGAGCAGTTCTTC.